These T cell receptor beta chains were read from a single sample in a study of cytomegalovirus exposure and HLA in healthy donors. Some clones are missing from TCRdb's copy, which holds only in-frame ones; the method was immunoSEQ multiplex PCR. The sample lists around 95,000 clones, 85% seen once, with about 20% in the top ten. Sequencing was performed on PBMCs. The receptors derive from a man between 18 and 29 years old in good health and CMV-seropositive. Each CDR3 is given with its conserved first and last residue. D genes are given only for firm matches. The listing skips clone size in some rows; elsewhere it reads once, few, many or a size class.

J: TRBJ2-3; V: TRBV4-2; D: TRBD2; size: -; CDR3: CASSQDRQGRTSSDTQYF; DNA: TGTGCCAGCAGCCAAGATAGGCAAGGAAGGACTAGCTCAGATACGCAGTATTTT
J: TRBJ2-5; V: TRBV5-1; D: TRBD1; size: -; CDR3: CASSLGQGVRETQYF; DNA: TGCGCCAGCAGCTTGGGACAGGGAGTCCGGGAGACCCAGTACTTC
J: TRBJ2-1; V: TRBV2; D: TRBD2; size: -; CDR3: CASSAQGLAGAEEQFF; DNA: TGTGCCAGCAGTGCCCAAGGACTAGCGGGAGCGGAAGAGCAGTTCTTC
J: TRBJ1-2; V: TRBV28; D: TRBD1; size: -; CDR3: CASSTKGQATNYGYTF; DNA: TGTGCCAGCAGTACCAAGGGACAGGCTACTAACTATGGCTACACCTTC
J: TRBJ2-3; V: TRBV2; D: TRBD1; size: -; CDR3: CASRTGGGTDTQYF; DNA: TGTGCCAGTCGGACAGGGGGGGGCACAGATACGCAGTATTTT
J: TRBJ2-2; V: TRBV5-6; D: TRBD1; size: few; CDR3: CASSLWNRDSTGELFF; DNA: TGTGCCAGCAGCTTGTGGAACCGGGACAGCACCGGGGAGCTGTTTTTT
J: TRBJ2-7; V: TRBV6-1; D: TRBD2; size: many; CDR3: CASSASGGTSERQYF; DNA: TGTGCCAGCAGTGCCTCAGGGGGGACTAGCGAAAGGCAGTACTTC
J: TRBJ1-1; V: TRBV27; D: TRBD1; size: -; CDR3: CASSIYRGLTEAFF; DNA: TGTGCCAGCAGCATTTACAGGGGGCTGACTGAAGCTTTCTTT
J: TRBJ2-5; V: TRBV4-1; D: -; size: -; CDR3: CASSQFHTQETQYF; DNA: TGCGCCAGCAGCCAATTTCACACGCAAGAGACCCAGTACTTC
J: TRBJ2-1; V: TRBV2; D: -; size: few; CDR3: CASSNAVQDEQFF; DNA: TGTGCCAGCAGCAACGCTGTCCAGGATGAGCAGTTCTTC
J: TRBJ2-7; V: TRBV6-6; D: -; size: -; CDR3: CASSPNGQGSYEQYF; DNA: TGTGCCAGCAGCCCCAATGGGCAGGGTAGCTACGAGCAGTACTTC
J: TRBJ2-3; V: TRBV28; D: -; size: -; CDR3: CASSLSAGTDTQYF; DNA: TGTGCCAGCAGTTTGTCCGCAGGTACAGATACGCAGTATTTT
J: TRBJ1-1; V: TRBV7-2; D: -; size: once; CDR3: CASSLVTENTEAFF; DNA: TGTGCCAGCAGCTTAGTGACAGAGAACACTGAAGCTTTCTTT
J: TRBJ1-2; V: TRBV28; D: -; size: once; CDR3: CASSLSPSYGYTF; DNA: TGTGCCAGCAGTTTAAGTCCGAGCTATGGCTACACCTTC
J: TRBJ1-1; V: TRBV27; D: -; size: few; CDR3: CASSPQKGRGTEAFF; DNA: TGTGCCAGCAGTCCCCAGAAGGGGAGGGGAACTGAAGCTTTCTTT
J: TRBJ1-5; V: TRBV4-1; D: TRBD1; size: -; CDR3: CASSHGNRDRLEPQHF; DNA: TGCGCCAGCAGCCATGGAAACCGGGACAGGCTTGAGCCCCAGCATTTT
J: TRBJ2-1; V: TRBV29-1; D: -; size: -; CDR3: CSVTLGGSHEQFF; DNA: TGCAGCGTTACTCTTGGGGGCTCCCATGAGCAGTTCTTC